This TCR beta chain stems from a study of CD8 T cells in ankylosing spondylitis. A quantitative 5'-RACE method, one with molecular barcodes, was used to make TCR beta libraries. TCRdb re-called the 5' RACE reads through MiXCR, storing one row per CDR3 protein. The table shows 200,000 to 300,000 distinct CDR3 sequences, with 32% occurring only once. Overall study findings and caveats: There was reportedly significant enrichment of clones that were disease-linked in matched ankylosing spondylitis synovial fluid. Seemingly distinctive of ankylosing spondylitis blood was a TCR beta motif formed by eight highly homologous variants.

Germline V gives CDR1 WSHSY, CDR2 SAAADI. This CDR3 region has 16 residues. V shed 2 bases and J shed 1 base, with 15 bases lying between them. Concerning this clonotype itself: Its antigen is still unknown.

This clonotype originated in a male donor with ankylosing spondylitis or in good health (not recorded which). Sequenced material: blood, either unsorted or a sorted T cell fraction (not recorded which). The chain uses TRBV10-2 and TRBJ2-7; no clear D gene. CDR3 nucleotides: TGCGCCAGCAGTGAGGTGCCAGCTCTAAATTCCTACGAGCAGTACTTC. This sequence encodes CASSEVPALNSYEQYF.